A single sample gave rise to the 30 T cell receptor beta chains below, sequenced in a study of blood T cell repertoires in COVID-19. The assay was immunoSEQ multiplex PCR, and TCRdb's table has in-frame clones only and misses some. The sample records 150,000 to 200,000 clones, about 80% being singletons. The sequenced sample consisted of peripheral blood. The receptor set was obtained from an elderly woman with acute or convalescent COVID-19.

This chain uses TRBV9 with TRBJ2-3, with D tentatively TRBD2 (7 bases). The length of the CDR3 is 15 residues. Germline V gene lookup returns CDR1 SGDLS and CDR2 YYNGEE. Trimming pared 4 bases from V and 1 base from J, leaving 13 bases between. Here the CDR3 reads CASSTGGPRTDTQYF. In nucleotides, the CDR3 is TGTGCCAGCAGCACGGGGGGCCCCCGCACAGATACGCAGTATTTT.

This clone has just a few counts. The chain combines TRBV11-2 with TRBJ2-7; 8 nucleotides line up with TRBD2. The CDR3 is 15 residues long. Germline values: CDR1 SGHAT, CDR2 FQNNGV. V lost 5 bases to trimming and J lost 0 bases; unmatched junction nucleotides: 6. The CDR3, as DNA: TGTGCCAGCAGCCGTACTAGCGGCAGCTCCTACGAGCAGTACTTC. It specifies CASSRTSGSSYEQYF.

This chain connects TRBV21-1 to TRBJ2-7; the table's D call of TRBD1 was not tested on the DNA. TRBV21-1 is classified as a pseudogene. The length of the CDR3 is 15 residues. The CDR3 DNA reads as TGTGCCAGCAGCAAAGCCCTGCAGGGTTCTTACGAGCAGTACTTC. This codes for CASSKALQGSYEQYF.

The rearrangement links TRBV18 to TRBJ2-1; D might be TRBD2 (5 bases). The CDR3 spans 14 residues. The germline V gene encodes CDR1 KGHSH and CDR2 LQKENI. The germline V and J ends were trimmed by 6 bases and 4 bases, with 13 bases remaining between them. The CDR3 region is CASSDAGGYNEQFF. The CDR3 coding sequence is TGTGCCAGCTCCGACGCAGGAGGTTACAATGAGCAGTTCTTC.

CDR3 bases: TGTGCCAGCAGCGTAGCCCAGGGCGACTACAATGAGCAGTTCTTC. It codes for CASSVAQGDYNEQFF. The chain carries TRBV9 and TRBJ2-1, with D perhaps matching TRBD1 (5 bases). The CDR3 totals 15 residues. The V gene lost 0 bases and the J gene lost 3 bases, with 10 bases spanning the gap. The germline V gene has CDR1 SGDLS and CDR2 YYNGEE.

This chain connects TRBV19 to TRBJ2-1; 11 positions agree with TRBD2. The CDR3 sequence is 19 residues long. Germline V lookup: CDR1 LNHDA, CDR2 SQIVND (reference sequence). The V and J ends lost 1 base and 3 bases, in that order; junction bases with no gene match: 11. CDR3 residues: CASSIGPSGGSYLYNEQFF. In DNA form, the CDR3 reads TGTGCCAGTAGTATAGGTCCTAGCGGGGGGTCCTATCTCTACAATGAGCAGTTCTTC.

This rearrangement joins TRBV19 to TRBJ1-2, with a weak D call TRBD1 (5 bases). Trimming took off 4 bases at V and 10 bases at J, with 16 bases between the two ends. This CDR3 contains 13 residues. Per the germline V gene, CDR1 is LNHDA and CDR2 is SQIVND (reference sequence). The CDR3 DNA reads as TGTGCCAGTAGTAGGACACCTGTCTCTGACTACACCTTC. Protein: CASSRTPVSDYTF.

The rearrangement links TRBV28 to TRBJ1-1; possible D gene TRBD1, 6 bases. Trimming stripped 5 bases from V and 5 bases from J, with 12 bases between. The CDR3 extends over 13 amino acids. CDR1 is MDHEN and CDR2 is SYDVKM in the germline V gene. The CDR3 bases are TGTGCCAGCAGTGAATTTAGGGGGACTGAAGCTTTCTTT. Encoded protein: CASSEFRGTEAFF.

The chain is built from TRBV18 and TRBJ1-3, with a weak D call TRBD1 (6 bases). Per germline, CDR1 KGHSH and CDR2 LQKENI. The V and J ends lost 7 bases and 1 base respectively, with 8 bases between them. The CDR3 covers 13 residues. For the CDR3, the DNA is TGTGCCAGCTTCACAGGGTCTGGAAACACCATATATTTT. Its protein product is CASFTGSGNTIYF.

This chain links TRBV25-1 with TRBJ1-2; possible D gene TRBD1, 5 bases. The V gene lost 10 bases and the J gene lost 4 bases, with 16 bases spanning the gap. Per germline, CDR1 MGHDK and CDR2 SYGVNS. The CDR3 has 13 residues. The CDR3 is CATGSGSPYGYTF. In DNA form, the CDR3 reads TGTGCCACAGGGTCGGGCAGCCCCTATGGCTACACCTTC.

The chain is built from TRBV3-1 (or the pseudogene TRBV3-2) and TRBJ2-5; 7 bases match TRBD2. The germline CDR1 and CDR2 sequences are LGHDT and YNNKEL (reference sequence). The junction had 4 bases not matched to a gene; V was cut back by 4 bases and J by 5 bases. CDR3 length equals 13 residues. The CDR3 reads CASSPRELETQYF. The CDR3 DNA is TGTGCCAGCAGCCCGCGGGAGTTGGAGACCCAGTACTTC.

The chain recombines TRBV19 with TRBJ1-1, with TRBD1 matching over 8 bases. CDR1 and CDR2 from the germline V gene are LNHDA and SQIVND (reference sequence). This CDR3 spans 15 amino acids. V lost 5 bases and J lost 3; bases outside the gene matches: 8. In DNA form, the CDR3 reads TGTGCCAGTAGTGACGAACGGACAGGGCACACTGAAGCTTTCTTT. Translated: CASSDERTGHTEAFF.

This rearrangement joins TRBV30 to TRBJ1-5, with D perhaps TRBD1 (6 bases). V was trimmed by 2 bases and J by 4 bases, leaving 15 bases between them. The length of the CDR3 is 15 residues. Germline CDR1 is GTSNPN and CDR2 is SVGIG (reference sequence). CDR3 DNA: TGTGCCTGGAGTCAGAAAAGACAGGTTAATCAGCCCCAGCATTTT. Protein: CAWSQKRQVNQPQHF.

V is TRBV5-4 and J is TRBJ2-5; 7 nucleotides match TRBD1. V shed 4 bases, J shed 7 bases, and the junction held 10 bases outside the gene matches. There are 14 residues in the CDR3. Germline loops: CDR1 SGHNT, CDR2 YYREEE (reference sequence). The chain's CDR3 is CASSTGQDPGTQYF. DNA of the CDR3: TGTGCCAGCAGCACAGGACAGGACCCAGGGACCCAGTACTTC.

This clone occurred once. The gene calls are TRBV5-1 and TRBJ2-7; weak D call: TRBD2 (6 bases). Trimming pared 2 bases from V and 4 bases from J, leaving 10 bases between. This CDR3 has 13 residues. Germline V gene lookup returns CDR1 SGHRS and CDR2 YFSETQ. This chain's CDR3 is CASSFGTDYEQYF. The CDR3 DNA sequence: TGCGCCAGCAGCTTCGGGACTGATTACGAGCAGTACTTC. Supplemented by reference TRBV5-1 and TRBJ2-7, the full variable domain reads KAGVTQTPRYLIKTRGQQVTLSCSPISGHRSVSWYQQTPGQGLQFLFEYFSETQRNKGNFPGRFSGRQFSNSRSEMNVSTLELGDSALYLCASSFGTDYEQYFGPGTRLTVT.

This clone was seen a single time. The same CDR3 can be traced to other DNA sequences in this sample. The chain carries TRBV2 and TRBJ2-3, with D maybe TRBD2 (6 bases). Trimming stripped 0 bases from V and 0 bases from J, with 7 bases between. CDR1 is SNHLY and CDR2 is FYNNEI in the germline V gene. The CDR3 has 15 residues. The chain's CDR3 is CASSEAGTSTDTQYF. CDR3 coding DNA: TGTGCCAGCAGTGAAGCCGGGACTAGCACAGATACGCAGTATTTT.

This chain joins TRBV6-5 and TRBJ2-5, with D tentatively TRBD1 (5 bases). This CDR3 region has 13 residues. CDR1 is MNHEY, CDR2 SVGAGI, per germline. Trimming pared 7 bases from V and 4 bases from J, leaving 13 bases between. The CDR3 bases are TGTGCCAGCAACTCAGGGTTTCGAGAGACCCAGTACTTC. This translates into CASNSGFRETQYF.

This chain connects TRBV5-5 to TRBJ1-6, with 10 bases that match TRBD1. With V trimmed by 4 bases and J by 4 bases, 5 bases remained unmatched. The CDR3 totals 16 residues. Germline V CDR1 and CDR2: SGHKS, YYEKEE (reference sequence). The DNA of the CDR3 is TGTGCCAGCAGCGAGACAGGGGGCTTTTATAATTCACCCCTCCACTTT. It codes for CASSETGGFYNSPLHF.

The chain carries TRBV6-5 and TRBJ2-1; 7 bases align to TRBD1. The V segment lost 6 bases and the J segment 4 bases; nucleotides outside the gene matches: 6. The CDR3 sequence is 14 residues long. Looked up from germline, CDR1 is MNHEY and CDR2 is SVGAGI. The CDR3 region has the DNA TGTGCCAGCAGCCGGACAGGCCAGTACAATGAGCAGTTCTTC. Its translation is CASSRTGQYNEQFF.

This rearrangement joins TRBV5-1 to TRBJ2-7; D unclear. CDR3 size: 14 residues. Per the germline V gene, CDR1 is SGHRS and CDR2 is YFSETQ. V lost 1 base to trimming and J lost 0 bases, with 8 bases between them. The CDR3 spells CASSLMPGSYEQYF. In nucleotides, the CDR3 is TGCGCCAGCAGCTTGATGCCCGGCTCCTACGAGCAGTACTTC.

The V and J genes are TRBV29-1 and TRBJ2-5; perhaps TRBD2 as D (5 bases). Germline values: CDR1 SQVTM, CDR2 ANQGSEA. This CDR3 has 13 amino acids. V was cut by 3 bases and J by 3 bases, with 11 bases left in between. The DNA for the CDR3 is TGCAGCGTTGACGAGGGTGTTGAAGAGACCCAGTACTTC. Its protein is CSVDEGVEETQYF.

The chain carries TRBV5-1 and TRBJ2-5, with 12 bases fitting TRBD1. Losses at the gene ends were 4 bases for V and 5 bases for J; bases not matched to a gene: 6. Germline CDR1 is SGHRS and CDR2 is YFSETQ. This CDR3 has 15 residues. The CDR3 region has the DNA TGCGCCAGCAGCCATGGGGACAGGGGGCGGGAGACCCAGTACTTC. Translating gives CASSHGDRGRETQYF.

The chain employs TRBV11-2 and TRBJ2-2, with a weak D call TRBD1 (5 bases). The V gene's germline CDR1 is SGHAT and CDR2 FQNNGV. CDR3 length: 14 amino acids. V was shortened by 0 bases and J by 5 bases, with 7 bases between the two germline ends. CDR3 bases: TGTGCCAGCAGCTTAGATCCAGGGACCGGGGAGCTGTTTTTT. As protein: CASSLDPGTGELFF.

This sequence joins TRBV9 and TRBJ1-2; D might be TRBD1 (6 bases). V was clipped by 3 bases and J by 4 bases, with 16 bases between them. CDR3 length: 15 amino acids. Germline CDR1 and CDR2: SGDLS and YYNGEE. In DNA form, the CDR3 reads TGTGCCAGCAGCGCCACCGACAGGCCGGCCTATGGCTACACCTTC. Translation: CASSATDRPAYGYTF. Based on the CDR3 plus reference TRBV9 and TRBJ1-2, the full variable domain is DSGVTQTPKHLITATGQRVTLRCSPRSGDLSVYWYQQSLDQGLQFLIQYYNGEERAKGNILERFSAQQFPDLHSELNLSSLELGDSALYFCASSATDRPAYGYTFGSGTRLTVV.

The rearrangement uses TRBV5-6 and TRBJ1-2; TRBD1 matches at 10 bases. V lost 5 bases and J lost 7; bases outside the gene matches: 11. This CDR3 is 15 amino acids long. Germline CDR1 SGHDT, CDR2 YYEEEE. The chain's CDR3 is CASSSLRQGAIGYTF. CDR3 DNA: TGTGCCAGCAGTTCCTTGAGACAGGGGGCGATTGGCTACACCTTC.

This clone was observed a single time. The chain recombines TRBV9 with TRBJ2-7, with 8 nucleotides matching TRBD1. This CDR3 spans 15 amino acids. Trimming cost V 4 bases and J 1 base; bases outside gene matches: 7. CDR1 and CDR2 (germline): SGDLS, YYNGEE. The CDR3 DNA reads TGTGCCAGCAGCACCGGACAGGGCCATTCCTACGAGCAGTACTTC. The encoded protein is CASSTGQGHSYEQYF.

The J gene is TRBJ2-1, the V gene TRBV7-9; 10 bases are a match to TRBD2. This CDR3 comprises 18 residues. Germline V gene sequence: CDR1 SEHNR, CDR2 FQNEAQ (reference sequence). Losses at the gene ends were 5 bases for V and 5 bases for J; bases not matched to a gene: 15. The CDR3 region has the DNA TGTGCCAGCAGCGGGGGAGGGACTAGCGAGGTGTCTGACAATGAGCAGTTCTTC. Translation: CASSGGGTSEVSDNEQFF.

This sequence joins TRBV27 and TRBJ2-7, with 7 bases that match TRBD1. In germline, CDR1 is MNHEY, CDR2 SMNVEV (reference sequence). Trimming at V came to 6 bases and at J to 0 bases, leaving 5 bases not matched to a gene. The CDR3 contains 14 residues. The CDR3 spells CASRFRGSSYEQYF. CDR3 DNA sequence: TGTGCCAGCAGGTTCAGGGGGAGCTCCTACGAGCAGTACTTC.

The chain joins TRBV28 to TRBJ1-2; D is undetermined. Germline V gene lookup returns CDR1 MDHEN and CDR2 SYDVKM. The CDR3 is made up of 12 amino acids. V shed 4 bases and J shed 7 bases, with 10 bases lying between them. In nucleotides, the CDR3 is TGTGCCAGCAGTTCCTCCGTGGCTGGCTACACCTTC. Translation gives CASSSSVAGYTF.

This clone was detected only once. The chain has TRBV14 and TRBJ2-5, with a possible D match to TRBD2 (6 bases). The CDR3 has 13 residues. In germline, CDR1 is SGHDN, CDR2 FVKESK. The ends were cut back, 7 bases at V and 7 bases at J, with 16 bases in the middle. This chain's CDR3 is CASTPGFGGTQYF. CDR3 bases: TGTGCCAGCACCCCAGGGTTCGGGGGGACCCAGTACTTC.